A single sample gave rise to the 29 T cell receptor beta chains below, sequenced in a study of T cell responses to AZD1222 COVID-19 vaccine. Here immunoSEQ multiplex PCR was the method, and the copy in TCRdb shows in-frame clones only, minus some. This sample has over 100,000 clones; more than 75% occur once, and the top ten carry less than 4%. Here the sequenced sample was peripheral blood, taken on day 0 of AZD1222 vaccination. These receptors all come from an adult in good health.

The sample holds a few counts of this clone. The chain combines TRBV27 with TRBJ1-2; D is unclear. V was pared by 4 bases and J by 10 bases, with 19 bases between. Germline CDR1 MNHEY, CDR2 SMNVEV (reference sequence). The CDR3 has 14 amino acids. Here the CDR3 DNA reads TGTGCCAGCAGTTCCCCCCTCCCCTCGTCCCCCTACACCTTC. This sequence encodes CASSSPLPSSPYTF.

This chain connects TRBV12-3 or TRBV12-4 to TRBJ1-2; TRBD1 matches 10 bases. This CDR3 has 12 amino acids. V was pared by 5 bases and J by 7 bases, with 1 base of the junction left unmatched. CDR3 nucleotides: TGTGCCAGCAGTGGGGACAGGGGTGGCTACACCTTC. This gives the protein CASSGDRGGYTF.

J is TRBJ1-2 and V is TRBV27; D is unclear. V lost 6 bases to trimming and J lost 8 bases, with 25 bases between them. CDR1 is MNHEY, CDR2 SMNVEV, per germline (reference sequence). This CDR3 region has 16 residues. The CDR3: CASRPTALLLVGGYTF. Here the CDR3 DNA reads TGTGCCAGCAGGCCGACCGCGCTTCTCCTGGTGGGGGGCTACACCTTC.

V gene TRBV10-3 combines with J gene TRBJ2-3; the match to TRBD2 covers 11 bases. After removal of 7 bases from V and 2 bases from J, the junction contained 17 bases not matched to a gene. CDR1 is ENHRY and CDR2 is SYGVKD in the germline V gene. The CDR3 length is 19 residues. Here the CDR3 DNA reads TGTGCCATCAACCCGAAGGCGGTAGCGGGGGGGCCCTCCACAGATACGCAGTATTTT. Encoded protein: CAINPKAVAGGPSTDTQYF.

V and J are TRBV6-5 and TRBJ2-7; 7 nucleotides agree with TRBD1. Losses at the gene ends were 0 bases for V and 3 bases for J; bases not matched to a gene: 2. The CDR3 runs 14 residues. Germline CDR1 and CDR2: MNHEY and SVGAGI. CDR3 coding DNA: TGTGCCAGCAGTTACTCGACAGGGAACTACGAGCAGTACTTC. Protein product: CASSYSTGNYEQYF.

CDR3 bases: TGTGCCAGCAGCTTCAGGGGGGACTATGAAAAACTGTTTTTT. It translates to CASSFRGDYEKLFF. V gene TRBV5-4 combines with J gene TRBJ1-4, with 7 positions matching TRBD1. Trimming at V came to 2 bases and at J to 6 bases, leaving 4 bases not matched to a gene. The CDR3 is 14 amino acids. Germline V gene sequence: CDR1 SGHNT, CDR2 YYREEE (reference sequence).

This chain uses TRBV19 with TRBJ1-1; D is unresolved. V lost 6 bases and J 1 base, leaving 9 bases between the germline ends. The CDR3 has 13 residues. Germline loops: CDR1 LNHDA, CDR2 SQIVND (reference sequence). The CDR3 protein is CASRFTENTEAFF. As DNA, the CDR3 is TGTGCCAGTAGGTTTACAGAGAACACTGAAGCTTTCTTT. The whole variable domain, filled in from reference TRBV19 and TRBJ1-1, reads DGGITQSPKYLFRKEGQNVTLSCEQNLNHDAMYWYRQDPGQGLRLIYYSQIVNDFQKGDIAEGYSVSREKKESFPLTVTSAQKNPTAFYLCASRFTENTEAFFGQGTRLTVV.

The chain has TRBV11-3 and TRBJ2-7; D remains unclear. V was pared by 0 bases and J by 6 bases, with 6 bases between. Per the germline V gene, CDR1 is SGHNT and CDR2 is YENEEA. The CDR3 consists of 12 residues. The DNA for the CDR3 is TGTGCCAGCAGCTTAGAAGTCGGCGAGCAGTACTTC. This gives the protein CASSLEVGEQYF.

This clone appeared a single time. The J gene is TRBJ2-3, the V gene TRBV11-2; 7 bases are a match to TRBD2. V gave up 5 bases and J gave up 0 bases; unmatched junction bases: 5. CDR1 SGHAT and CDR2 FQNNGV come from the germline V gene. The CDR3 has 15 amino acids. The CDR3 spells CASSGLAVSTDTQYF. Written as DNA, the CDR3 is TGTGCCAGCAGCGGGCTAGCGGTGAGCACAGATACGCAGTATTTT.

This sequence joins TRBV15 and TRBJ2-7; possibly TRBD1 for D (5 bases). The CDR3 runs to 17 residues. Germline V gives CDR1 LNHNV, CDR2 YYDKDF (reference sequence). Trimming removed 3 bases at V and 4 bases at J, with 22 bases between. The DNA for the CDR3 is TGTGCCACCAGCAGTCTAAAAAGGACACCGGCCCTATACGAGCAGTACTTC. Its translation: CATSSLKRTPALYEQYF.

Points on this clone: The sample contains more than one DNA sequence encoding this CDR3. V usage is TRBV5-1 and J usage is TRBJ2-1; a weak D match, TRBD2 (7 bases). There are 14 residues in the CDR3. Trimming removed 0 bases at V and 8 bases at J, with 12 bases between. Germline V lookup: CDR1 SGHRS, CDR2 YFSETQ. The CDR3 nucleotides read TGCGCCAGCAGCTTGGCTCGGGGGGCGGATGAGCAGTTCTTC. Translation: CASSLARGADEQFF. Full variable domain (outside the CDR3, taken from reference TRBV5-1 and TRBJ2-1): KAGVTQTPRYLIKTRGQQVTLSCSPISGHRSVSWYQQTPGQGLQFLFEYFSETQRNKGNFPGRFSGRQFSNSRSEMNVSTLELGDSALYLCASSLARGADEQFFGPGTRLTVL.

This chain connects TRBV2 to TRBJ1-4, with TRBD1 as a possible D gene (6 bases). V was clipped by 7 bases and J by 4 bases, with 13 bases between them. The germline gives CDR1 SNHLY, CDR2 FYNNEI. The CDR3 covers 14 residues. The DNA of the CDR3 is TGTGCCAGCAAGGGACACGGGCGTAATGAAAAACTGTTTTTT. Translating gives CASKGHGRNEKLFF.

The rearrangement uses TRBV7-9 and TRBJ2-5, with TRBD1 as a possible D gene (5 bases). With 0 bases removed from V and 5 bases from J, the gap between germline ends came to 13 bases. Germline-derived CDR1 and CDR2 are SEHNR and FQNEAQ (reference sequence). CDR3 length: 15 residues. The CDR3 region is CASSLASGLAETQYF. The CDR3 DNA reads TGTGCCAGCAGCTTAGCGTCAGGGCTGGCGGAGACCCAGTACTTC.

CDR3 loop: CASSYEPNYGYTF. The CDR3 DNA is TGTGCCAGCAGTTACGAACCTAACTATGGCTACACCTTC. V and J are TRBV6-5 and TRBJ1-2, with D unresolved. There are 13 residues in the CDR3. The germline V gene has CDR1 MNHEY and CDR2 SVGAGI. V lost 2 bases to trimming and J lost 0 bases, with 4 bases between them.

This clone was seen once. This sequence joins TRBV29-1 and TRBJ1-5, with D possibly being TRBD1 (5 bases). With 5 bases removed from V and 3 bases from J, the gap between germline ends came to 11 bases. Germline loops: CDR1 SQVTM, CDR2 ANQGSEA. The CDR3 loop spans 13 amino acids. DNA for the CDR3: TGCAGCGTTCAGGTCAGGGACAATCAGCCCCAGCATTTT. Its protein product is CSVQVRDNQPQHF.

The V and J genes are TRBV7-2 and TRBJ2-3; no clear D. The length of the CDR3 is 15 residues. Germline V gives CDR1 SGHTA, CDR2 FQGNSA. Trimming cost V 4 bases and J 0 bases, with 11 bases left between them. CDR3 protein: CASSSLSPSTDTQYF. The CDR3 region has the DNA TGTGCCAGCAGCTCGCTTTCCCCGAGCACAGATACGCAGTATTTT. Drawing the rest from reference TRBV7-2 and TRBJ2-3, the complete variable domain is GAGVSQSPSNKVTEKGKDVELRCDPISGHTALYWYRQSLGQGLEFLIYFQGNSAPDKSGLPSDRFSAERTGGSVSTLTIQRTQQEDSAVYLCASSSLSPSTDTQYFGPGTRLTVL.

J is TRBJ1-3 and V is TRBV14; the D gene is possibly TRBD1 (6 bases). The V end was cut by 3 bases, the J end by 4 bases, with 19 bases between. The CDR3 is 17 amino acids. The V gene's germline CDR1 is SGHDN and CDR2 FVKESK. CDR3 in DNA: TGTGCCAGCAGCCAGCGAACGGGGACATCGAAAGGAAACACCATATATTTT. Protein sequence: CASSQRTGTSKGNTIYF. Full variable domain (remainder filled in from reference TRBV14 and TRBJ1-3): EAGVTQFPSHSVIEKGQTVTLRCDPISGHDNLYWYRRVMGKEIKFLLHFVKESKQDESGMPNNRFLAERTGGTYSTLKVQPAELEDSGVYFCASSQRTGTSKGNTIYFGEGSWLTVV.

The V and J genes are TRBV28 and TRBJ1-4, with D possibly being TRBD1 (5 bases). Germline CDR1 reads MDHEN; CDR2 reads SYDVKM. The ends were cut back, 2 bases at V and 4 bases at J, with 8 bases in the middle. The CDR3 extends over 14 amino acids. The CDR3 nucleotides are TGTGCCAGCAGTTTACAGGGAATTAATGAAAAACTGTTTTTT. Amino acid sequence: CASSLQGINEKLFF.

This sequence joins TRBV5-1 and TRBJ2-1; perhaps TRBD1 as D (5 bases). Trimming took 5 bases from V and 7 from J, leaving 13 bases between them. The germline CDR1 and CDR2 sequences are SGHRS and YFSETQ. The CDR3 sequence is 13 residues long. The CDR3 sequence: CASRRMGQNEQFF. Written as DNA, the CDR3 is TGCGCCAGCAGGAGGATGGGGCAAAATGAGCAGTTCTTC. Using reference TRBV5-1 and TRBJ2-1 for the parts outside the CDR3, the full variable domain is KAGVTQTPRYLIKTRGQQVTLSCSPISGHRSVSWYQQTPGQGLQFLFEYFSETQRNKGNFPGRFSGRQFSNSRSEMNVSTLELGDSALYLCASRRMGQNEQFFGPGTRLTVL.

This rearrangement joins TRBV18 to TRBJ1-4, with 7 bases matching TRBD1. The germline V gene has CDR1 KGHSH and CDR2 LQKENI. The CDR3 is made up of 15 amino acids. The ends lost 2 bases at V and 2 bases at J; junction bases unmatched: 2. In DNA, the CDR3 is TGTGCCAGCTCACCAGAGGGACAGACTAATGAAAAACTGTTTTTT. This encodes CASSPEGQTNEKLFF.

V usage is TRBV24-1 and J usage is TRBJ2-1, with 10 bases aligning to TRBD1. Trimming at V came to 6 bases and at J to 7 bases, leaving 8 bases not matched to a gene. The CDR3 has 15 residues. CDR1 is KGHDR and CDR2 is SFDVKD in the germline V gene. The CDR3 region is CATSSGGQGPNEQFF. For the CDR3, the DNA is TGTGCCACCAGTTCCGGGGGACAGGGGCCGAATGAGCAGTTCTTC.

V is TRBV5-1 and J is TRBJ1-2; D gene uncertain. CDR3 length: 13 amino acids. The V end was cut by 1 base, the J end by 8 bases, with 12 bases between. CDR1 is SGHRS and CDR2 is YFSETQ in the germline V gene. The CDR3 sequence is CASSLSVSSGYTF. CDR3 in DNA: TGCGCCAGCAGCTTGTCCGTCTCTTCAGGCTACACCTTC.

This clone was counted a single time. The chain recombines TRBV2 with TRBJ2-1, with 7 nucleotides matching TRBD1. Germline CDR1 SNHLY, CDR2 FYNNEI. The V and J ends lost 2 bases and 1 base, in that order; junction bases with no gene match: 2. This CDR3 spans 15 amino acids. In DNA, the CDR3 is TGTGCCAGCAGTGAAATGGGACAGTCCTACAATGAGCAGTTCTTC. The encoded protein is CASSEMGQSYNEQFF.

V usage is TRBV19 and J usage is TRBJ2-2, with 9 bases lining up with TRBD1. Germline trimming cut 4 bases from V and 6 bases from J; bases unmatched to any gene: 6. The CDR3 is made up of 15 amino acids. Per the germline V gene, CDR1 is LNHDA and CDR2 is SQIVND (reference sequence). The CDR3 coding sequence is TGTGCCAGTAGTAACAGGGGGCGCGAGCCCGGGGAGCTGTTTTTT. This codes for CASSNRGREPGELFF.

This chain links TRBV9 with TRBJ2-7; 7 bases fit TRBD1. Germline V lookup: CDR1 SGDLS, CDR2 YYNGEE. The ends lost 0 bases at V and 2 bases at J; junction bases unmatched: 5. The CDR3 loop spans 15 amino acids. CDR3 DNA: TGTGCCAGCAGCGTAGCCCTCGGGACAGCCTACGAGCAGTACTTC. It encodes CASSVALGTAYEQYF.

This clone was counted a single time. This chain joins TRBV11-3 and TRBJ2-3; D may be TRBD2 (5 bases). The germline gives CDR1 SGHNT, CDR2 YENEEA. Trimming left V 1 base short and J 5 bases short, with 7 bases between. This CDR3 has 13 residues. CDR3 sequence reads: CASSLAGVDTQYF. The CDR3 region has the DNA TGTGCCAGCAGCTTAGCCGGGGTAGATACGCAGTATTTT.

The chain joins TRBV12-3 or TRBV12-4 to TRBJ1-2; D not resolved. Trimming removed 2 bases from V and 0 bases from J, with 4 bases in between. This CDR3 region has 13 residues. The CDR3 is CASSLQANYGYTF. CDR3 sequence (DNA): TGTGCCAGCAGTTTACAGGCTAACTATGGCTACACCTTC.

This sequence joins TRBV18 and TRBJ1-4, with D tentatively TRBD1 (5 bases). From germline, CDR1 is KGHSH and CDR2 LQKENI. This CDR3 has 15 amino acids. Trimming shortened V by 4 bases and J by 3 bases, and 12 bases separated the two germline ends. The CDR3 bases are TGTGCCAGCTCACAATCGGGGGTACCTAATGAAAAACTGTTTTTT. It is translated as CASSQSGVPNEKLFF.

The chain combines TRBV5-1 with TRBJ2-3; D ambiguous. CDR3 length equals 15 residues. Germline values: CDR1 SGHRS, CDR2 YFSETQ. The V and J ends lost 5 bases and 0 bases respectively, with 13 bases between them. The CDR3 DNA follows: TGCGCCAGCAGGCAGCAAACCTCTAGCACAGATACGCAGTATTTT. It translates to CASRQQTSSTDTQYF.